Given below is one T cell receptor beta chain in context. The antigen is undetermined. Possible read error: a much larger clone is one base away. TCRdb used MiXCR to reprocess the 5' RACE reads, holding one entry per CDR3 protein. The sample shows roughly 150,000 distinct CDR3 sequences, 30% to 35% of them seen only once. Germline V lookup: CDR1 SNHLY, CDR2 FYNNEI. The trim removed 1 base at V and 6 bases at J, leaving 7 bases unmatched. CDR3 length equals 16 residues. This specimen belongs to a study of CD8 T cells in ankylosing spondylitis. Study-level findings and limits: A TCR beta motif of about eight highly homologous variants appeared characteristic of ankylosing spondylitis blood. There was reportedly significant enrichment of clones that were disease-linked in matched ankylosing spondylitis synovial fluid.

This chain connects TRBV2 to TRBJ1-1; 11 bases agree with TRBD1. This receptor was identified in a male donor with ankylosing spondylitis. The sequenced material came from synovial fluid, either unsorted or a sorted T cell fraction (not recorded which). The CDR3 loop is CASSEEGTGGGPEAFF. DNA for the CDR3: TGTGCCAGCAGTGAAGAGGGGACAGGGGGTGGCCCTGAAGCTTTCTTT. The full variable domain, in which reference TRBV2 and TRBJ1-1 provide the parts outside the CDR3, is EPEVTQTPSHQVTQMGQEVILRCVPISNHLYFYWYRQILGQKVEFLVSFYNNEISEKSEIFDDQFSVERPDGSNFTLKIRSTKLEDSAMYFCASSEEGTGGGPEAFFGQGTRLTVV.